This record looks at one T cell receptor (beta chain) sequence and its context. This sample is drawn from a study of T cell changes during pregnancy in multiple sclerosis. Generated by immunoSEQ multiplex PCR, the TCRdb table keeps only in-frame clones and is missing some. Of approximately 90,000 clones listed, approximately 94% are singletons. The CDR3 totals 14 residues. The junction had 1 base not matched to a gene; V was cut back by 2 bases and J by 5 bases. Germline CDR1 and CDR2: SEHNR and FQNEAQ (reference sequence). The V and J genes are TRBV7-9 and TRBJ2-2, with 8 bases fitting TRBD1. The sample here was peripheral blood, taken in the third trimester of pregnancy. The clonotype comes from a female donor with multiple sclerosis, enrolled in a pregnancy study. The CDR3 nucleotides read TGTGCCAGCAGCTTACGGACAGGGACCGGGGAGCTGTTTTTT. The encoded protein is CASSLRTGTGELFF.